Below are 8 T cell receptor beta chains sequenced from a single sample in a study of cytomegalovirus exposure and HLA in healthy donors. Primers for the PCR totalled 60 Vbeta and 13 Jbeta. This table comes from immunoSEQ multiplex PCR, and its TCRdb copy is limited to in-frame clones, with some not included. Of over 150,000 clones listed, over 70% are singletons. The sample was PBMCs. The receptors originated from a man aged 30 to 45 in good health and CMV-seropositive.

The chain recombines TRBV6-1 with TRBJ2-1, with no clear D. Germline V gene data show CDR1 as MNHNS and CDR2 as SASEGT. The V end lost 9 bases, the J end lost 7 bases, and 10 bases lay between the germline ends. This CDR3 region has 11 residues. CDR3 residues: CASHFWNEQFF. For the CDR3, the DNA is TGTGCCAGTCACTTTTGGAATGAGCAGTTCTTC.

V gene TRBV4-2 combines with J gene TRBJ1-4, with D hard to call. Per germline, CDR1 LGHNA and CDR2 YNFKEQ. V was clipped by 2 bases and J by 8 bases, with 18 bases between them. The CDR3 runs 16 residues. In DNA, the CDR3 is TGTGCCAGCAGCCAATTACTACAGCCCACGGGGGAAAAACTGTTTTTT. Translated: CASSQLLQPTGEKLFF.

The CDR3 loop is CASRQAGGFYTGELFF. Written as DNA, the CDR3 is TGTGCCAGTAGACAAGCGGGAGGTTTCTACACCGGGGAGCTGTTTTTT. The chain has TRBV19 and TRBJ2-2; 9 positions match TRBD2. V was clipped by 6 bases and J by 3 bases; unmatched bases: 8. The germline gives CDR1 LNHDA, CDR2 SQIVND (reference sequence). The CDR3 runs 16 residues.

The V and J genes are TRBV5-1 and TRBJ1-4; D unresolved. CDR3 length equals 15 residues. The germline V and J ends were trimmed by 2 bases and 0 bases, with 8 bases remaining between them. Germline lookup yields CDR1 SGHRS and CDR2 YFSETQ. The CDR3 here is CASSLRGATNEKLFF. DNA of the CDR3: TGCGCCAGCAGCTTACGGGGAGCAACTAATGAAAAACTGTTTTTT.

The chain combines TRBV6-5 with TRBJ2-5, with 8 bases matching TRBD1. The CDR3 sequence is 14 residues long. Germline lookup yields CDR1 MNHEY and CDR2 SVGAGI. The V segment lost 0 bases and the J segment 3 bases; nucleotides outside the gene matches: 0. In DNA, the CDR3 is TGTGCCAGCAGTTACTCGGACAGGGAAGAGACCCAGTACTTC. Encoded protein: CASSYSDREETQYF.

The V call is TRBV6-5, the J call TRBJ2-2; no clear D. Per germline, CDR1 MNHEY and CDR2 SVGAGI. CDR3 length equals 12 residues. V shed 6 bases and J shed 3 bases, with 5 bases lying between them. The CDR3 loop is CASRFYTGELFF. CDR3 DNA sequence: TGTGCCAGCAGATTCTACACCGGGGAGCTGTTTTTT.

The chain joins TRBV6-6 to TRBJ1-5; 8 nucleotides match TRBD1. Germline-derived CDR1 and CDR2 are MNHNY and SVGAGI (reference sequence). The CDR3 has 14 residues. J lost 4 bases, V lost 5 bases, and 4 bases had no gene match. CDR3 residues: CASSPDRGNQPQHF. CDR3 coding DNA: TGTGCCAGCAGTCCCGACAGGGGTAATCAGCCCCAGCATTTT.

A note on this clone: The junction departs from the called germline gene at one end, perhaps through a read error. The chain carries TRBV7-7 and TRBJ2-5, with 11 nucleotides matching TRBD1. This CDR3 is 15 amino acids long. Germline values: CDR1 SSHAT, CDR2 FNYEAQ (reference sequence). DNA for the CDR3: TGTGCTAGCAGCTACGGACAGGGGGCTTGGGAGACCCAGTACTTC. It specifies CASSYGQGAWETQYF.